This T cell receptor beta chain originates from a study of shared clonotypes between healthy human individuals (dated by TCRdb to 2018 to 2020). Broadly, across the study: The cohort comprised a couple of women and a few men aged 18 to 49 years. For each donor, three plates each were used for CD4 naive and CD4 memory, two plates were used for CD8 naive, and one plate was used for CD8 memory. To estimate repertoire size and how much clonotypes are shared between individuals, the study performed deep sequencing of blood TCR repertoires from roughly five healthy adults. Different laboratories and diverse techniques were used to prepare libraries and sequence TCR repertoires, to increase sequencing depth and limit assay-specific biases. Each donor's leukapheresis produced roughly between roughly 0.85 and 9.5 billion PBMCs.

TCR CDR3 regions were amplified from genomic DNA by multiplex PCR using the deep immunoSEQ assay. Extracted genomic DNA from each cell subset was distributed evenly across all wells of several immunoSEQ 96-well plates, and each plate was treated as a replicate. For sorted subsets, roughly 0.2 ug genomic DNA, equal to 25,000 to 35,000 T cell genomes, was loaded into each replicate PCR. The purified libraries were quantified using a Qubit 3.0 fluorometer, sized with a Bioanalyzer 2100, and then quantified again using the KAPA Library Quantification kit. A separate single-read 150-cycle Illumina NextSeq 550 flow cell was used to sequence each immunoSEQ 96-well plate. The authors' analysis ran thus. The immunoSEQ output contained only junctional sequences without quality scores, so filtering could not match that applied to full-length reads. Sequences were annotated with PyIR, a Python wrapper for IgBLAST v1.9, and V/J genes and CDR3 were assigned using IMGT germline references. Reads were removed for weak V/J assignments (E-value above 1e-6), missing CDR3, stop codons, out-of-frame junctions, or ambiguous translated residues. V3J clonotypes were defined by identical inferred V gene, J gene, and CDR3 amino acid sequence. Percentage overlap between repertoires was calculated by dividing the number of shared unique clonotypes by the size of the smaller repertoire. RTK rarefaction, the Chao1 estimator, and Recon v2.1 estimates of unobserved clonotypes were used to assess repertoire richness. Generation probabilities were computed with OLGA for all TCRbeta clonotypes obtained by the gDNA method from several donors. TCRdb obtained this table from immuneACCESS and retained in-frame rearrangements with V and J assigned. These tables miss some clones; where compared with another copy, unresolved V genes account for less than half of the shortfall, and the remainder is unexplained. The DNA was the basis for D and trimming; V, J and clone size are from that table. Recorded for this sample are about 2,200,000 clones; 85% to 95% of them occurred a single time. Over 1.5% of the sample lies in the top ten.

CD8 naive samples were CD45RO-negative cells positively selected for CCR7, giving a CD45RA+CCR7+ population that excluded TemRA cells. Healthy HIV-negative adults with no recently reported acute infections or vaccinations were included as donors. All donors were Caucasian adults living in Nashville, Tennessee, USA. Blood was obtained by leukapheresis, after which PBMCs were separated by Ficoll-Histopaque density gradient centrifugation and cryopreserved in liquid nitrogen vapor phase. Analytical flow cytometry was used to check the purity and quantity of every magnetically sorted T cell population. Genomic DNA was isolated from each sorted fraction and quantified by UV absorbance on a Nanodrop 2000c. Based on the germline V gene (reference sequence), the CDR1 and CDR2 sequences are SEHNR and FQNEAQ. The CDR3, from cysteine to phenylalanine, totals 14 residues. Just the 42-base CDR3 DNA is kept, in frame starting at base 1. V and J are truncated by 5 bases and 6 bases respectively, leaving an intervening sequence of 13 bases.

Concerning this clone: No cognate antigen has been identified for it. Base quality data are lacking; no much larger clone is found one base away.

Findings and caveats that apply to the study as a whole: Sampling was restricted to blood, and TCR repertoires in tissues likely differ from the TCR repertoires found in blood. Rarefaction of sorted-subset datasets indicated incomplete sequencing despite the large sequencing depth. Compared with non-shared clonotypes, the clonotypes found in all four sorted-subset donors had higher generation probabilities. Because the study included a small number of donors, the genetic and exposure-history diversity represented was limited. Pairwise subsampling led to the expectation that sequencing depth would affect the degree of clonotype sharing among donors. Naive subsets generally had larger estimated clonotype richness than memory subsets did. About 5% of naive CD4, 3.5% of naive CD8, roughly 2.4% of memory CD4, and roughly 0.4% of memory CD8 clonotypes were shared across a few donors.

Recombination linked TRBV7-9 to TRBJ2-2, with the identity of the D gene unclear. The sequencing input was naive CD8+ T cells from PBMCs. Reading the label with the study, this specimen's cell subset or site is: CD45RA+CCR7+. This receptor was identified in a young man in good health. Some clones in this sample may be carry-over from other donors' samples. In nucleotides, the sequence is TGTGCCAGCAGCCCCGGATGGGGTGCCGGGGAGCTGTTTTTT. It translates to CASSPGWGAGELFF.